Listed below are T cell receptor beta chains from one sample, sequenced in a study of shared clonotypes between healthy human individuals. Profiling relied on immunoSEQ multiplex PCR, and the TCRdb table lists in-frame clones only, not all of them. Altogether more than 150,000 clones are present, about 68% being singletons, with the ten largest covering 8.5% to 12%. Specimen: memory CD4+ T cells sorted from blood. The source is a man younger than 45 in good health. CDR3s leave out the opening cysteine and the closing phenylalanine or tryptophan. Fields, in order: J gene, CDR3 length, V gene, CDR3 protein.

>TRBJ2-7|10|TRBV7-2
ASSANSYEQY
>TRBJ2-1|12|TRBV7-7
ASSFGEAWTEQF
>TRBJ2-2|15|TRBV5-1
ASSLLYRELNTGELF
>TRBJ2-7|10|TRBV28
ASSFGSYEQY
>TRBJ2-3|12|TRBV10-1
ARNRGLRTDTQY
>TRBJ2-1|12|TRBV10-3
ATFDPGLPNEQF
>TRBJ2-1|13|TRBV7-9
ASSRPGSGYNEQF
>TRBJ2-1|14|TRBV10-1
ANSPGTGGSYNEQF
>TRBJ1-3|11|TRBV18
ASSPGSGNTIY
>TRBJ2-5|14|TRBV28
ASSLGTGRFQETQY
>TRBJ2-6|15|TRBV5-6
ASRVAGGGSGANVLT
>TRBJ2-7|13|TRBV7-2
ASSRTSGIIYEQY
>TRBJ2-1|14|TRBV5-4
ASSYGTGASYNEQF
>TRBJ2-7|12|TRBV7-8
ASSLTGTFYEQY
>TRBJ2-1|12|TRBV11-2
ASSLGDPQYEQF
>TRBJ2-3|14|TRBV5-1
ASSPPLATGTDTQY
>TRBJ2-3|13|TRBV11-1
ASSFQTGSTDTQY
>TRBJ2-4|15|TRBV2
ASSRTEGRIAKNIQY